This T cell receptor (beta chain) was recorded in a study of technical replicates of blood from a handful of donors. This CDR3 contains 15 residues. CDR1 is SGHVS, CDR2 FNYEAQ, per germline. V lost 4 bases, J lost 9 bases, and 14 bases stayed unmatched. Using immunoSEQ multiplex PCR, the repertoire was profiled, and TCRdb retains in-frame clones only, with some absent. Among roughly 79,000 clones listed, around 91% were seen once. The origin of this receptor is a human donor in good health. Some clones in this sample may be carry-over from other donors' samples. The sample consisted of T cells isolated from PBMCs. This chain joins TRBV7-6 and TRBJ2-7, with TRBD1 matching over 8 bases. The chain's CDR3 is CASSSYPGQANGQYF. The CDR3 DNA reads TGTGCCAGCAGCTCGTACCCGGGACAGGCCAACGGGCAGTACTTC.